These 25 T cell receptor beta chains originate from one sample sequenced in a study of cytomegalovirus exposure and HLA in healthy donors. Profiling relied on immunoSEQ multiplex PCR, and the TCRdb table lists in-frame clones only, not all of them. This table has some 170,000 clones, around 86% appearing once. Sequenced input: PBMCs. The source of these receptors is a man between 18 and 35 years old in good health and CMV-seropositive.

The rearrangement uses TRBV28 and TRBJ2-2; 7 bases align to TRBD2. The CDR3 covers 14 residues. V was clipped by 8 bases and J by 3 bases; unmatched bases: 6. Germline CDR1 reads MDHEN; CDR2 reads SYDVKM. The CDR3 spells CASEPAGDTGELFF. The CDR3 nucleotides read TGTGCCAGCGAACCCGCGGGGGACACCGGGGAGCTGTTTTTT.

The chain uses TRBV5-1 and TRBJ2-7, with 15 bases fitting TRBD2. CDR3 size: 16 residues. Per germline, CDR1 SGHRS and CDR2 YFSETQ. V shed 4 bases, J shed 4 bases, and the junction held 6 bases outside the gene matches. CDR3 bases: TGCGCCAGCAGCATAGGGACTAGCGGGAGGCGGTACGAGCAGTACTTC. Translating gives CASSIGTSGRRYEQYF.

The chain carries TRBV6-6 and TRBJ2-7, with a weak D call TRBD1 (6 bases). The germline V gene encodes CDR1 MNHNY and CDR2 SVGAGI (reference sequence). The CDR3 covers 16 residues. V was cut by 6 bases and J by 4 bases, with 22 bases left in between. CDR3 nucleotide sequence: TGTGCCAGCAGGAAGACATGGGACATCCTTCGGTACGAGCAGTACTTC. Residues: CASRKTWDILRYEQYF.

V usage is TRBV4-3 and J usage is TRBJ1-2; D gene uncertain. Trimming cost V 0 bases and J 4 bases, with 12 bases left between them. Germline V gene lookup returns CDR1 LGHNA and CDR2 YSLEER. The CDR3 loop spans 15 amino acids. The CDR3 DNA reads as TGCGCCAGCAGCCAAGATCCCGAGGGAAGCTATGGCTACACCTTC. It specifies CASSQDPEGSYGYTF.

The chain couples TRBV19 to TRBJ1-2, with 7 bases that match TRBD1. The CDR3 loop spans 15 amino acids. The V and J ends lost 3 bases and 1 base, in that order; junction bases with no gene match: 5. Germline CDR1 and CDR2: LNHDA and SQIVND (reference sequence). CDR3 sequence: CASSILGQYNYGYTF. CDR3 nucleotide sequence: TGTGCCAGTAGTATTCTGGGACAGTATAACTATGGCTACACCTTC.

This chain links TRBV5-4 with TRBJ1-1; possibly TRBD1 for D (5 bases). The CDR3 loop spans 15 amino acids. The V and J ends lost 4 bases and 5 bases respectively, with 18 bases between them. In germline, CDR1 is SGHNT, CDR2 YYREEE (reference sequence). CDR3 nucleotides: TGTGCCAGCAGCCCCGAGTTGAGGGGAGGGACTGAAGCTTTCTTT. Translating it yields CASSPELRGGTEAFF.

This chain connects TRBV7-8 to TRBJ2-7; 7 nucleotides match TRBD2. J gave up 2 bases and V 5 bases, and 6 bases lay outside the gene matches. There are 14 residues in the CDR3. Germline lookup yields CDR1 SGHVS and CDR2 FQNEAQ. The CDR3 DNA follows: TGTGCCAGCAGCACCCGAGCGGGAACCTACGAGCAGTACTTC. Protein: CASSTRAGTYEQYF. Drawing the rest from reference TRBV7-8 and TRBJ2-7, the complete variable domain is GAGVSQSPRYKVAKRGQDVALRCDPISGHVSLFWYQQALGQGPEFLTYFQNEAQLDKSGLPSDRFFAERPEGSVSTLKIQRTQQEDSAVYLCASSTRAGTYEQYFGPGTRLTVT.

The CDR3 nucleotides are TGCGCCAGCAGCTTAACTCCACCGTCTGGGGCCAACGTCCTGACTTTC. Translating it yields CASSLTPPSGANVLTF. The V and J genes are TRBV5-1 and TRBJ2-6; no firm D call. CDR1 is SGHRS, CDR2 YFSETQ, per germline. The CDR3 has 16 residues. Trimming shortened V by 2 bases and J by 1 base, and 10 bases separated the two germline ends.

This clone came up a few times. The V and J genes are TRBV10-3 and TRBJ1-2; 7 bases are shared with TRBD1. V was pared by 8 bases and J by 4 bases, with 10 bases of the junction left unmatched. The CDR3 is 14 residues long. CDR1 is ENHRY and CDR2 is SYGVKD in the germline V gene. The CDR3 here is CAIGTGAPFYGYTF. Written as DNA, the CDR3 is TGTGCCATCGGAACAGGGGCCCCCTTCTATGGCTACACCTTC.

This chain links TRBV2 with TRBJ1-1; D ambiguous. V was trimmed by 3 bases and J by 6 bases, leaving 17 bases between them. Germline assignment: CDR1 SNHLY and CDR2 FYNNEI. This CDR3 contains 15 residues. The CDR3, as DNA: TGTGCCAGCAGTGAGGCCTTACCGCAGCGCCCTGAAGCTTTCTTT. This gives the protein CASSEALPQRPEAFF.

This clone was found once. The V call is TRBV4-1, the J call TRBJ1-4; tentative D call: TRBD1 (6 bases). V was cut by 2 bases and J by 4 bases, with 11 bases left in between. The CDR3 consists of 15 residues. Germline V gene data show CDR1 as MGHRA and CDR2 as YSYEKL. The CDR3 nucleotides read TGCGCCAGCAGCCAACAGGGGTTCCGTAATGAAAAACTGTTTTTT. As protein: CASSQQGFRNEKLFF.

This chain links TRBV4-3 with TRBJ2-3; TRBD2 agrees at 7 bases. V lost 0 bases to trimming and J lost 0 bases; unmatched junction nucleotides: 6. This CDR3 is built from 17 residues. Germline CDR1 is LGHNA and CDR2 is YSLEER. The CDR3 DNA sequence: TGCGCCAGCAGCCAAGATCGCCTAGCGGTGAGCACAGATACGCAGTATTTT. It codes for CASSQDRLAVSTDTQYF.

This chain uses TRBV13 with TRBJ2-1; D not resolved. Germline CDR1 PRHDT, CDR2 FYEKMQ (reference sequence). The CDR3 has 14 residues. Trimming left V 2 bases short and J 0 bases short, with 5 bases between. The CDR3 region has the DNA TGTGCCAGCAGCTTACCAGGCTCCTACAATGAGCAGTTCTTC. Residues: CASSLPGSYNEQFF.

The chain recombines TRBV5-4 with TRBJ2-7; D is ambiguous. Germline loops: CDR1 SGHNT, CDR2 YYREEE (reference sequence). The V gene lost 0 bases and the J gene lost 5 bases, with 6 bases spanning the gap. The CDR3 contains 12 residues. The CDR3: CASSLAQNEQYF. CDR3 bases: TGTGCCAGCAGCTTGGCCCAGAACGAGCAGTACTTC.

CDR3 residues: CAITPGTGSGELFF. The CDR3 nucleotides are TGTGCCATCACCCCCGGGACAGGGAGCGGGGAGCTGTTTTTT. This chain links TRBV10-3 with TRBJ2-2, with 9 positions matching TRBD1. CDR3 size: 14 residues. Germline-derived CDR1 and CDR2 are ENHRY and SYGVKD. V shed 7 bases and J 7 bases; nucleotides not matched to a gene: 7.

The chain joins TRBV30 to TRBJ1-2; 12 positions agree with TRBD1. This CDR3 contains 15 residues. V gave up 6 bases and J gave up 1 base; unmatched junction bases: 6. Germline V lookup: CDR1 GTSNPN, CDR2 SVGIG (reference sequence). CDR3 residues: CACRDRGLLNYGYTF. CDR3 coding DNA: TGTGCCTGCCGGGACAGGGGGCTTCTTAACTATGGCTACACCTTC.

The chain has TRBV18 and TRBJ2-7; D perhaps matches TRBD2 (5 bases). The CDR3 runs to 15 residues. Germline V gene sequence: CDR1 KGHSH, CDR2 LQKENI. Trimming removed 3 bases from V and 3 bases from J, with 15 bases in between. The CDR3 bases are TGTGCCAGCTCACCCTGGACGGGGTTGGGCTACGAGCAGTACTTC. It specifies CASSPWTGLGYEQYF. The variable domain in full, with the rest retrieved from reference TRBV18 and TRBJ2-7, is NAGVMQNPRHLVRRRGQEARLRCSPMKGHSHVYWYRQLPEEGLKFMVYLQKENIIDESGMPKERFSAEFPKEGPSILRIQQVVRGDSAAYFCASSPWTGLGYEQYFGPGTRLTVT.

The chain combines TRBV11-1 with TRBJ1-1; D may be TRBD1 (6 bases). CDR3 size: 17 residues. CDR1 and CDR2 from the germline V gene are SGHAT and FQDESV (reference sequence). The V end lost 6 bases, the J end lost 1 base, and 21 bases lay between the germline ends. The CDR3 DNA reads TGTGCCAGCAGTCCAAGGAGAACCGGGACACGGAACACTGAAGCTTTCTTT. Its protein is CASSPRRTGTRNTEAFF.

This clone was counted a few times. The chain joins TRBV5-4 to TRBJ1-2; D perhaps matches TRBD1 (5 bases). The V and J ends lost 4 bases and 2 bases respectively, with 21 bases between them. Germline V gene lookup returns CDR1 SGHNT and CDR2 YYREEE (reference sequence). This CDR3 region has 17 residues. In DNA, the CDR3 is TGTGCCAGCAGCCGAGGGGCCACGGGGAGGAGGAACTATGGCTACACCTTC. Amino acids: CASSRGATGRRNYGYTF.

V is TRBV14 and J is TRBJ1-5; no definite D call. The CDR3 spans 12 residues. V dropped 4 bases and J dropped 5 bases, with 6 bases sitting between them. Germline CDR1 reads SGHDN; CDR2 reads FVKESK. Here the CDR3 reads CASSRGYQPQHF. Written as DNA, the CDR3 is TGTGCCAGCAGCCGAGGTTATCAGCCCCAGCATTTT.

The chain uses TRBV2 and TRBJ1-5; maybe TRBD1 (6 bases). V was pared by 6 bases and J by 1 base, with 10 bases between. Germline V gene lookup returns CDR1 SNHLY and CDR2 FYNNEI. The CDR3 spans 14 residues. DNA of the CDR3: TGTGCCAGCAGCAGGGGTTTAAGCAATCAGCCCCAGCATTTT. Protein: CASSRGLSNQPQHF.

The rearrangement links TRBV19 to TRBJ2-5, with a tentative D call TRBD1 (6 bases). This CDR3 has 13 residues. CDR1 is LNHDA and CDR2 is SQIVND in the germline V gene (reference sequence). Trimming shortened V by 5 bases and J by 2 bases, and 9 bases separated the two germline ends. The chain's CDR3 is CASSGQIQETQYF. The CDR3 nucleotides read TGTGCCAGTAGTGGACAGATACAAGAGACCCAGTACTTC.

This chain connects TRBV7-2 to TRBJ2-7; no clear D gene. Germline V gene sequence: CDR1 SGHTA, CDR2 FQGNSA. V lost 5 bases and J 2 bases, leaving 10 bases between the germline ends. The CDR3 loop spans 13 amino acids. The CDR3 loop is CASSLSTAYEQYF. The CDR3 DNA is TGTGCCAGCAGCCTGAGTACTGCCTACGAGCAGTACTTC. The complete variable domain, with remaining parts taken from reference TRBV7-2 and TRBJ2-7, reads GAGVSQSPSNKVTEKGKDVELRCDPISGHTALYWYRQSLGQGLEFLIYFQGNSAPDKSGLPSDRFSAERTGGSVSTLTIQRTQQEDSAVYLCASSLSTAYEQYFGPGTRLTVT.

This clone was observed a few times. The gene calls are TRBV18 and TRBJ1-3, with 8 bases lining up with TRBD1. This CDR3 comprises 14 residues. Germline CDR1 is KGHSH and CDR2 is LQKENI. V was clipped by 6 bases and J by 2 bases; unmatched bases: 3. The CDR3 loop is CASSLQGAGNTIYF. CDR3 DNA: TGTGCCAGCTCGCTACAGGGGGCTGGAAACACCATATATTTT.

The genes are TRBV28 and TRBJ1-2; 8 bases are a match to TRBD1. V lost 5 bases and J lost 8; bases outside the gene matches: 10. The CDR3 length is 14 residues. The germline gives CDR1 MDHEN, CDR2 SYDVKM. The CDR3 spells CASSHDRGLRGYTF. The DNA of the CDR3 is TGTGCCAGCAGTCACGACAGGGGCCTCCGGGGCTACACCTTC.